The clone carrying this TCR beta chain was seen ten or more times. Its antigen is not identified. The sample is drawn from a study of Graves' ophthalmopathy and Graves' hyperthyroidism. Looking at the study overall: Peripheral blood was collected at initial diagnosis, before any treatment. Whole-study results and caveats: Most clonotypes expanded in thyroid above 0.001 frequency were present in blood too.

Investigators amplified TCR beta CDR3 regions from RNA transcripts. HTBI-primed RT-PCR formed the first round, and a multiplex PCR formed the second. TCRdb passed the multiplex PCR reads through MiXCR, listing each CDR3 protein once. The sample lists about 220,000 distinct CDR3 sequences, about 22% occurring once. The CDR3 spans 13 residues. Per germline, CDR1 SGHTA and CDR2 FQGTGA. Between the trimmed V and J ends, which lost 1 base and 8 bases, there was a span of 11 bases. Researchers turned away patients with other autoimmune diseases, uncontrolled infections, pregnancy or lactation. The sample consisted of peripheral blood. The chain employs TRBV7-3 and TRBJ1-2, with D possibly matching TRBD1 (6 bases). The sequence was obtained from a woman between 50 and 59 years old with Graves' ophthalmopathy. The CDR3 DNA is TGTGCCAGCAGCTTAAATCCAGGGGACGGCTACACCTTC. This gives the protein CASSLNPGDGYTF.